These 14 T cell receptor beta chains came from one sample sequenced in a study of blood T cell repertoires in COVID-19. Measured with immunoSEQ multiplex PCR; TCRdb has only the in-frame clones, and not every one. The sample contains about 83,000 clones, around 88% of which appear only once. The sample consisted of peripheral blood. These TCRs come from a man in his sixties with acute or convalescent COVID-19.

This clone appeared a few times. The chain has TRBV13 and TRBJ2-2; the D gene is possibly TRBD2 (7 bases). The ends were cut back, 2 bases at V and 5 bases at J, with 12 bases in the middle. CDR1 PRHDT and CDR2 FYEKMQ come from the germline V gene (reference sequence). This CDR3 has 15 residues. CDR3 coding DNA: TGTGCCAGCAGCTTATCGGGGGGCCAAACCGGGGAGCTGTTTTTT. It encodes CASSLSGGQTGELFF.

This chain links TRBV12-3 or TRBV12-4 with TRBJ1-1; no firm D call. Trimming removed 5 bases from V and 4 bases from J, with 8 bases in between. The CDR3 runs to 12 residues. Here the CDR3 DNA reads TGTGCCAGCAGTCTATGGAGCACTGAAGCTTTCTTT. It codes for CASSLWSTEAFF.

Details on this clone: Other DNA sequences in the sample encode the same CDR3. The chain uses TRBV27 and TRBJ2-3, with D uncertain. This CDR3 contains 15 residues. The germline V and J ends were trimmed by 3 bases and 0 bases, with 10 bases remaining between them. Per the germline V gene, CDR1 is MNHEY and CDR2 is SMNVEV (reference sequence). The CDR3 sequence: CASSLRGQSTDTQYF. In nucleotides, the CDR3 is TGTGCCAGCAGTTTGAGAGGTCAGAGCACAGATACGCAGTATTTT.

The rearrangement joins TRBV12-3 or TRBV12-4 to TRBJ1-1; a weak D match, TRBD1 (6 bases). The length of the CDR3 is 12 residues. The ends were cut back, 5 bases at V and 5 bases at J, with 9 bases in the middle. In DNA, the CDR3 is TGTGCCAGCAGTACAGGGTATACTGAAGCTTTCTTT. Protein sequence: CASSTGYTEAFF.

This chain connects TRBV28 to TRBJ1-6, with a weak D call TRBD1 (5 bases). The CDR3 covers 19 residues. Trimming took off 5 bases at V and 0 bases at J, with 20 bases between the two ends. The germline V gene has CDR1 MDHEN and CDR2 SYDVKM. CDR3 coding DNA: TGTGCCAGCAGTATCTCGTGGGGCAGGGCCAGCTCCTATAATTCACCCCTCCACTTT. Its translation: CASSISWGRASSYNSPLHF.

The J gene is TRBJ1-5, the V gene TRBV21-1; TRBD1, the table's D call, lacks a check against the DNA. TRBV21-1 represents a pseudogene. CDR3 length equals 13 residues. CDR3: CASMGQGGQPQHF. Written as DNA, the CDR3 is TGTGCCAGCATGGGACAGGGTGGGCAGCCCCAGCATTTT.

The chain links TRBV11-2 to TRBJ2-2; 10 nucleotides align to TRBD2. CDR1 SGHAT and CDR2 FQNNGV come from the germline V gene. The CDR3 spans 16 residues. J lost 6 bases, V lost 5 bases, and 9 bases had no gene match. The CDR3, as DNA: TGTGCCAGCAGCCATGGACTAGCGGCTCGTTCCGGGGAGCTGTTTTTT. It yields the protein CASSHGLAARSGELFF.

V usage is TRBV7-3 and J usage is TRBJ2-7, with 7 bases matching TRBD2. Per germline, CDR1 SGHTA and CDR2 FQGTGA. V was pared by 5 bases and J by 0 bases, with 4 bases of the junction left unmatched. This CDR3 is built from 14 residues. CDR3 region: CASSPGLGSYEQYF. The CDR3 DNA follows: TGTGCCAGCAGCCCTGGACTAGGCTCCTACGAGCAGTACTTC. Supplemented by reference TRBV7-3 and TRBJ2-7, the full variable domain reads GAGVSQTPSNKVTEKGKYVELRCDPISGHTALYWYRQSLGQGPEFLIYFQGTGAADDSGLPNDRFFAVRPEGSVSTLKIQRTERGDSAVYLCASSPGLGSYEQYFGPGTRLTVT.

The V call is TRBV6-1, the J call TRBJ1-2; 9 positions match TRBD1. V gave up 3 bases and J gave up 8 bases; unmatched junction bases: 7. CDR3 size: 14 residues. CDR1 and CDR2 from the germline V gene are MNHNS and SASEGT. The DNA for the CDR3 is TGTGCCAGCAGTGAGAGGGACAGGGCAGGAGGCTACACCTTC. Its protein product is CASSERDRAGGYTF.

This chain links TRBV11-2 with TRBJ2-1; TRBD2 matches 8 bases. CDR1 is SGHAT, CDR2 FQNNGV, per germline. J lost 0 bases, V lost 2 bases, and 12 bases had no gene match. This CDR3 spans 19 amino acids. As DNA, the CDR3 is TGTGCCAGCAGCTTAAGGGCTAGCGGGTCTATAAGCTCCTACAATGAGCAGTTCTTC. Amino acid sequence: CASSLRASGSISSYNEQFF.

Comment on this clone: One junction end disagrees with the germline gene, perhaps due to a read error. The chain employs TRBV5-6 and TRBJ1-3; TRBD1 agrees at 7 bases. Germline V CDR1 and CDR2: SGHDT, YYEEEE. CDR3 length equals 11 residues. The CDR3 region has the DNA TGTGCCAGCAGCTCAGGGGGTACTTCGGATTTT. Amino acid sequence: CASSSGGTSDF.

CDR3 sequence (DNA): TGTGCCAGCAGCCTTTATACTAGCGGGGGGGTCTATGAGCAGTTCTTC. Amino acids: CASSLYTSGGVYEQFF. The rearrangement uses TRBV7-2 and TRBJ2-1, with 13 bases matching TRBD2. The CDR3 covers 16 residues. The germline gives CDR1 SGHTA, CDR2 FQGNSA. V trimming: 5 bases; J trimming: 8 bases; junction bases outside the gene matches: 9.

The chain couples TRBV7-8 to TRBJ2-6, with TRBD1 matching over 8 bases. Germline V gene sequence: CDR1 SGHVS, CDR2 FQNEAQ. The CDR3 is 16 amino acids. Unmatched junction bases numbered 6, after V lost 6 bases and J lost 2 bases. CDR3 sequence: CASSTRTGTGANVLTF. The DNA for the CDR3 is TGTGCCAGCAGTACGAGGACAGGGACTGGGGCCAACGTCCTGACTTTC.

This chain connects TRBV5-6 to TRBJ2-1; TRBD1 agrees at 8 bases. The CDR3 is 15 amino acids. Germline V gives CDR1 SGHDT, CDR2 YYEEEE. V shed 3 bases and J 9 bases; nucleotides not matched to a gene: 11. The CDR3 sequence: CASSSTGTGVGEQFF. The CDR3 DNA is TGTGCCAGCAGCTCAACCGGGACAGGAGTCGGTGAGCAGTTCTTC. The variable domain in full, with the rest retrieved from reference TRBV5-6 and TRBJ2-1, is DAGVTQSPTHLIKTRGQQVTLRCSPKSGHDTVSWYQQALGQGPQFIFQYYEEEERQRGNFPDRFSGHQFPNYSSELNVNALLLGDSALYLCASSSTGTGVGEQFFGPGTRLTVL.